This T cell receptor beta chain came from a study of blood T cell repertoires in COVID-19. Turning to the study itself: Whether acute or convalescent, the COVID-19 samples came from the United States, Italy and Spain.

The CDR3 length is 12 residues. Per the germline V gene, CDR1 is ENHRY and CDR2 is SYGVKD. V was cut by 6 bases and J by 4 bases, with 7 bases left in between. Generated by immunoSEQ multiplex PCR, the TCRdb table keeps only in-frame clones and is missing some. Of 100,000 or so clones in the sample, around 90% were seen once. The gene calls are TRBV10-3 and TRBJ1-5; possibly TRBD1 for D (6 bases). This receptor was taken from a man younger than 35 with acute or convalescent COVID-19. Sequenced sample: peripheral blood. The CDR3 DNA is TGTGCCATCAGCGGACAGAATCAGCCCCAGCATTTT. Protein sequence: CAISGQNQPQHF.